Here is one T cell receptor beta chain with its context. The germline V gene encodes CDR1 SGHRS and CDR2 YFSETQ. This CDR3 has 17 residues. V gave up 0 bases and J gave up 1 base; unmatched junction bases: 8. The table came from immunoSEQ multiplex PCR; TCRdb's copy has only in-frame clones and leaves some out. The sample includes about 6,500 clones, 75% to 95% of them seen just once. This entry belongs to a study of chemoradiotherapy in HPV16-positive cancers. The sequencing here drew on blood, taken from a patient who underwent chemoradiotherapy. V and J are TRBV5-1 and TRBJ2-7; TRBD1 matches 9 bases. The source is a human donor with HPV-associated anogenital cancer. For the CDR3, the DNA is TGCGCCAGCAGCTTGGGTTCGGACAGGGGTGTTTCCTACGAGCAGTACTTC. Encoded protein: CASSLGSDRGVSYEQYF.